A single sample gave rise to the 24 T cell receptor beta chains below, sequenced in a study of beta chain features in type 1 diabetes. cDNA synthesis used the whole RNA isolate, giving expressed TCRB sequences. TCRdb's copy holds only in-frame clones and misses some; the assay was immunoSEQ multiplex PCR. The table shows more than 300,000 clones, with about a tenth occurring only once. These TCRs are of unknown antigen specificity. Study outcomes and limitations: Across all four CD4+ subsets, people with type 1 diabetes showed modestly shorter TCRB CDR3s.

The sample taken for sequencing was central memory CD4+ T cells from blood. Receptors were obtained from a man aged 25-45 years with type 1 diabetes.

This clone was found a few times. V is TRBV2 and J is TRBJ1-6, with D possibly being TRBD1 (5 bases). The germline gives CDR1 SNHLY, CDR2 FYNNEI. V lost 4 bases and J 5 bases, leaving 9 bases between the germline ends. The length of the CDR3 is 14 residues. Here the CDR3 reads CASSGQGDNSPLHF. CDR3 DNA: TGTGCCAGCAGTGGGCAGGGTGATAATTCACCCCTCCACTTT.

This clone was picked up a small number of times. The CDR3 nucleotides read TGTGCCAGCAGCTTCTTCCAGCGTAATGAGCAGTTCTTC. Translation: CASSFFQRNEQFF. The chain employs TRBV7-8 and TRBJ2-1; D is ambiguous. CDR1 and CDR2 from the germline V gene are SGHVS and FQNEAQ. Trimming pared 3 bases from V and 7 bases from J, leaving 10 bases between. CDR3 length: 13 amino acids.

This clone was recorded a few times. The CDR3 DNA reads TGTGCCAGCAGTTTGAAGAATAATTCACCCCTCCACTTT. Translating gives CASSLKNNSPLHF. The chain uses TRBV27 and TRBJ1-6, with no clear D. Germline V gene lookup returns CDR1 MNHEY and CDR2 SMNVEV (reference sequence). CDR3 length: 13 residues. Trimming removed 3 bases from V and 5 bases from J, with 5 bases in between.

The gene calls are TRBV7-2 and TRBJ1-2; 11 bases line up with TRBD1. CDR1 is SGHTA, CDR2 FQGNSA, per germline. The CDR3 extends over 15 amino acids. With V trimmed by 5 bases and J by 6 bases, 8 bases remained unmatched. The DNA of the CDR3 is TGTGCCAGCAGCCCGGGGACAGGGGGATTTCATGGCTACACCTTC. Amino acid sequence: CASSPGTGGFHGYTF.

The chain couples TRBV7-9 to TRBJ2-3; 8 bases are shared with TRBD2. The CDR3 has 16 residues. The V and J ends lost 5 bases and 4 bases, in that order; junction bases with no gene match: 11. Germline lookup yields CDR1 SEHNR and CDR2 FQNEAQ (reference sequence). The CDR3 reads CASSPFAGGLPDTQYF. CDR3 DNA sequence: TGTGCCAGCAGCCCCTTTGCGGGGGGCCTCCCAGATACGCAGTATTTT.

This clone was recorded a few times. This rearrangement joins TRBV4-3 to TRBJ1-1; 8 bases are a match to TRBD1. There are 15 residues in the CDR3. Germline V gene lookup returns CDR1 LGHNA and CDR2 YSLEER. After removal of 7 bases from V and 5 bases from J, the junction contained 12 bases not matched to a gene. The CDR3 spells CASMSQGALGTEAFF. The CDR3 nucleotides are TGCGCCAGCATGTCTCAGGGGGCCCTGGGAACTGAAGCTTTCTTT.

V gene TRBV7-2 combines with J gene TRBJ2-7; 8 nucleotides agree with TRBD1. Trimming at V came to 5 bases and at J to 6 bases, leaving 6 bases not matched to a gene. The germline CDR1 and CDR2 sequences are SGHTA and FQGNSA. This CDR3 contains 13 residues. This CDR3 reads CASSTTGESEQYF. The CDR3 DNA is TGTGCCAGCAGCACGACAGGGGAGAGCGAGCAGTACTTC.

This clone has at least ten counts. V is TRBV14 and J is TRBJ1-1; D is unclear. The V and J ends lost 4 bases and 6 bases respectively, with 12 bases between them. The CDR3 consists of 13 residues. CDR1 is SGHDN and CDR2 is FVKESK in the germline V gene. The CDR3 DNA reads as TGTGCCAGCAGCCTTATCCGGGAGGCTGAAGCTTTCTTT. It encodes CASSLIREAEAFF.

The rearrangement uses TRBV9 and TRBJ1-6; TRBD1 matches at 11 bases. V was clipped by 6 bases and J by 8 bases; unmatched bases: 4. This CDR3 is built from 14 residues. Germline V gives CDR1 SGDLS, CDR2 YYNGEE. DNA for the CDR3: TGTGCCAGCACCACGGGACAGGGGGATTCACCCCTCCACTTT. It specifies CASTTGQGDSPLHF.

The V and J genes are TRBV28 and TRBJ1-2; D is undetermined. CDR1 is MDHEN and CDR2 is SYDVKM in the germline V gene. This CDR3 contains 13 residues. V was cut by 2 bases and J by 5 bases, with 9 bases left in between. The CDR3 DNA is TGTGCCAGCAGTTTAACCCCCCAATATGGCTACACCTTC. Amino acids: CASSLTPQYGYTF.

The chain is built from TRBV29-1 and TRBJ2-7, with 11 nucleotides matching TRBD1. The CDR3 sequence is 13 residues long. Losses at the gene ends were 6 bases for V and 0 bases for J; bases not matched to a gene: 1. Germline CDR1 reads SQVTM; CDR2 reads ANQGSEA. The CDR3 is CSVGTGGSYEQYF. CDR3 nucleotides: TGCAGCGTAGGGACAGGGGGCTCCTACGAGCAGTACTTC.

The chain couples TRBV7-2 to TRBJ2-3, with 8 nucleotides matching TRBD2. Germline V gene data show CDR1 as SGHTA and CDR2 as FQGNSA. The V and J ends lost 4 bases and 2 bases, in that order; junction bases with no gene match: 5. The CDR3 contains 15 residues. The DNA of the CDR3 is TGTGCCAGCAGCTCCCAGCGGGGGATCACAGATACGCAGTATTTT. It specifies CASSSQRGITDTQYF.

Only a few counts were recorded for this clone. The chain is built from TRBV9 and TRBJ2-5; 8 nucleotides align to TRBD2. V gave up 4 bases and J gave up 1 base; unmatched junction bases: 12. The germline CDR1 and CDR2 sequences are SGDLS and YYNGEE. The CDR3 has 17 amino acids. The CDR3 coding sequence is TGTGCCAGCAGCCTCGGTGGGGCGGGGGGCCTCCAAGAGACCCAGTACTTC. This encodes CASSLGGAGGLQETQYF.

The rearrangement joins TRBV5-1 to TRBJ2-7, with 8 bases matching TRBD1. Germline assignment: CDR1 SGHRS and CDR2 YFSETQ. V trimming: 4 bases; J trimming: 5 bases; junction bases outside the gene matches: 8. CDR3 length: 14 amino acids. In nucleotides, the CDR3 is TGCGCCAGCAGCCTCAACGGACAGGGTGACGAGCAGTACTTC. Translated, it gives CASSLNGQGDEQYF.

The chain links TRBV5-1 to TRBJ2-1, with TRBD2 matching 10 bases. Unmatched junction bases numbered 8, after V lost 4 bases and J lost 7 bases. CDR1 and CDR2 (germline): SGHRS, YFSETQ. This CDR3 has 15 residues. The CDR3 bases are TGCGCCAGCAGCCCCACGAGCGGGGGGGTAAATGAGCAGTTCTTC. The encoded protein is CASSPTSGGVNEQFF. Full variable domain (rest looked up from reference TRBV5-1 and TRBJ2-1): KAGVTQTPRYLIKTRGQQVTLSCSPISGHRSVSWYQQTPGQGLQFLFEYFSETQRNKGNFPGRFSGRQFSNSRSEMNVSTLELGDSALYLCASSPTSGGVNEQFFGPGTRLTVL.

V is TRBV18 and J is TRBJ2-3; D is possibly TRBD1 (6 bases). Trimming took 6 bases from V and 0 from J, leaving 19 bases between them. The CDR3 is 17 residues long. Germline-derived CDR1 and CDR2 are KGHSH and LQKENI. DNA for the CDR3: TGTGCCAGCTCGATAGGACAGTCGTCTCCTAGCACAGATACGCAGTATTTT. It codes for CASSIGQSSPSTDTQYF.

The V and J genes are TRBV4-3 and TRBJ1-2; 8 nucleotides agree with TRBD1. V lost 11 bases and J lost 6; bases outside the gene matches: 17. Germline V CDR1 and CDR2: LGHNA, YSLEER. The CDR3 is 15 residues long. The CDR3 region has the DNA TGCGCCTCGGGGGAACCGACAGGGGTGGGCCATGGCTACACCTTC. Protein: CASGEPTGVGHGYTF.

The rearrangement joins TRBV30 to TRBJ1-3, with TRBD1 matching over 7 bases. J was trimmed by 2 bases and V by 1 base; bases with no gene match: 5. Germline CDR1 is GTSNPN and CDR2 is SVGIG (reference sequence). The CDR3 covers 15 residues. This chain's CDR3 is CAWSADRVPGNTIYF. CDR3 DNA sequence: TGTGCCTGGAGTGCCGACAGGGTCCCTGGAAACACCATATATTTT.

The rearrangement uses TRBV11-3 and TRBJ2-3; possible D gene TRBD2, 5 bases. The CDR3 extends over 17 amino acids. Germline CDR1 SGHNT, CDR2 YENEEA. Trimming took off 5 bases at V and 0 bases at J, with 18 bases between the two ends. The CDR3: CASSKGGFPASTDTQYF. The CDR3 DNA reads TGTGCCAGCAGCAAAGGAGGTTTTCCTGCTAGCACAGATACGCAGTATTTT.

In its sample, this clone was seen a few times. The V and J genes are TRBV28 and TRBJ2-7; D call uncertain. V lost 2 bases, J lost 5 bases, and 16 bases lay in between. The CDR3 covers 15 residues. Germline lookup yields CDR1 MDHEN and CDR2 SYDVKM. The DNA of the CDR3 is TGTGCCAGCAGTTTACCCGCAGCTGGGCGCCACGAGCAGTACTTC. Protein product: CASSLPAAGRHEQYF. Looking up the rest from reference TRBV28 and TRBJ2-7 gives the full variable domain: DVKVTQSSRYLVKRTGEKVFLECVQDMDHENMFWYRQDPGLGLRLIYFSYDVKMKEKGDIPEGYSVSREKKERFSLILESASTNQTSMYLCASSLPAAGRHEQYFGPGTRLTVT.

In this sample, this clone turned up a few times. The CDR3 DNA sequence: TGCGCCAGCAGCCAAGGGCACGGGACAGGGGGGCGCGGGACTGAAGCTTTCTTT. Translated, it gives CASSQGHGTGGRGTEAFF. The V call is TRBV4-1, the J call TRBJ1-1; 11 bases fit TRBD1. CDR1 MGHRA and CDR2 YSYEKL come from the germline V gene. Germline trimming cut 1 base from V and 5 bases from J; bases unmatched to any gene: 12. This CDR3 is 18 amino acids long.

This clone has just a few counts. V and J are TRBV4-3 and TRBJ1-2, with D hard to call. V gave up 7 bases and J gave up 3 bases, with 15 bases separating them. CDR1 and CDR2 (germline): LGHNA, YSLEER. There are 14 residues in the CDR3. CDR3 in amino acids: CASTESRDHYGYTF. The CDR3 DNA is TGCGCCAGCACCGAGAGTAGGGATCACTATGGCTACACCTTC.

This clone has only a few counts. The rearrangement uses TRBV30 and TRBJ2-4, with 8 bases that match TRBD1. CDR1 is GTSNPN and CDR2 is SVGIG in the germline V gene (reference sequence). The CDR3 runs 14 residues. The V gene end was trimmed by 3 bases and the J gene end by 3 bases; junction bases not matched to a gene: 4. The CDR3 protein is CAWSYTGGKNIQYF. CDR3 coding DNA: TGTGCCTGGAGCTATACAGGGGGCAAAAACATTCAGTACTTC.

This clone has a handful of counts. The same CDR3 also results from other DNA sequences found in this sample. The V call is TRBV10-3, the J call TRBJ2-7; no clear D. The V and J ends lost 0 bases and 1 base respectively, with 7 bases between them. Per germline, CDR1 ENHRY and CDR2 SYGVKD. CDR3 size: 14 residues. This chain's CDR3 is CAISESRNSYEQYF. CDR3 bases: TGTGCCATCAGTGAGTCCCGGAATTCCTACGAGCAGTACTTC.